This T cell receptor (beta chain) was identified during a study of identical twins. This clonotype was seen repeatedly, ten times or more. Its antigen is unidentified. General study findings and limits: Cord blood beta clonotypes present at high abundance carried fewer insertions; no such pattern appeared in memory repertoires.

The CDR3 spans 15 residues. V lost 1 base to trimming and J lost 5 bases; unmatched junction nucleotides: 6. Per the germline V gene, CDR1 is SSHAT and CDR2 is FNYEAQ (reference sequence). MiXCR was run by TCRdb on the 5' RACE reads, yielding one entry per CDR3 protein. The sample carries around 960,000 distinct CDR3 sequences, about 12% recorded once. The sample was also reused in another study, on yellow fever vaccine responses in identical twins.

Specimen: PBMCs. The clonotype comes from a woman between 18 and 30 years old in good health. The chain uses TRBV7-7 and TRBJ2-5; 8 bases match TRBD1. CDR3 in DNA: TGTGCCAGCAGCTTAGACTCAGGGGGCGGGGAGACCCAGTACTTC. As protein: CASSLDSGGGETQYF.